Listed below are T cell receptor beta chains from one sample, sequenced in a study of human T cells and chemical hapten exposure. TCRdb re-derived calls from the RACE reads in MiXCR, one entry per CDR3 protein. This sample has approximately 80,000 distinct CDR3 sequences, with approximately 14% found just once. The starting material was whole blood, obtained in connection with sensitization to the hapten diphenylcyclopropenone (DPC). All receptors derive from a woman aged 45-59 years with alopecia areata. Some clones in this sample may be carry-over from other donors' samples. The CDR3 runs from the conserved cysteine through the conserved F or W.

CDR3	V	J
CASSQVVGSGRALDEQFF	TRBV4-1	TRBJ2-1
CATSRDSYNEQFF	TRBV15	TRBJ2-1
CASSLATNRNTEAFF	TRBV12-3/TRBV12-4	TRBJ1-1
CASSPERKNTEAFF	TRBV18	TRBJ1-1
CSHSGTARETQYF	TRBV29-1	TRBJ2-5
CASKTDRGPTGELFF	TRBV6-5	TRBJ2-2
CSARGFSGANVLTF	TRBV20-1	TRBJ2-6
CASSPRTSGYTGELFF	TRBV5-1	TRBJ2-2
CASSEWEGKNIQYF	TRBV6-1	TRBJ2-4
CASRAGAVSPLHF	TRBV6-6	TRBJ1-6
CASRIGGYEQYF	TRBV7-2	TRBJ2-7
CSAMAGGLNTEAFF	TRBV20-1	TRBJ1-1
CSARVHAGGIWNYNEQFF	TRBV20-1	TRBJ2-1
CASHPRAGTEAFF	TRBV5-4	TRBJ1-1
CASSREESGRARNEQFF	TRBV21-1	TRBJ2-1
CASSQMTGSGNTIYF	TRBV4-1	TRBJ1-3
CASSRIYGSYNEQFF	TRBV6-5	TRBJ2-1
CASSLLMGGELFF	TRBV7-2	TRBJ2-2
CASGGTSGSSYNEQFF	TRBV2	TRBJ2-1
CASSLLQGNTEAFF	TRBV11-2	TRBJ1-1